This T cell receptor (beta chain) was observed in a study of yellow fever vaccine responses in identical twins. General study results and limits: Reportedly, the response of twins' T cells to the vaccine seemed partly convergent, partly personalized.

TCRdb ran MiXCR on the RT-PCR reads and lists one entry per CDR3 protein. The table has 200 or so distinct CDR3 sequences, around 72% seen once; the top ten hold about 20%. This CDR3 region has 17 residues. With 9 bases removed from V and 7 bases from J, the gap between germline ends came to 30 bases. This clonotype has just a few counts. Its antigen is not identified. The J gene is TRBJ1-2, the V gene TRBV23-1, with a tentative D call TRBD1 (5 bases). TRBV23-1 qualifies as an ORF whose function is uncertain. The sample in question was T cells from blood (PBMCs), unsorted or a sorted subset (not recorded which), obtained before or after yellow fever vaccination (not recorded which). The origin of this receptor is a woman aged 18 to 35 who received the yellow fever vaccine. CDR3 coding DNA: TGCGCCAGGGGCCAATCGCCTGGGGGATTTGGGGTACTTGGCTACACCTTC. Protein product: CARGQSPGGFGVLGYTF.